The 14 T cell receptor beta chains given below trace back to one sample, sequenced in a study of CDR3 diversity in severe acne. One entry per CDR3 protein results from TCRdb running MiXCR on the PCR reads. Here the sample spans 90,000 or so distinct CDR3 sequences, 45% to 50% being singletons. The sequenced sample consisted of blood. Every receptor here comes from a male donor in good health, serving as a control.

This clonotype was counted ten times or more. The rearrangement joins TRBV7-9 to TRBJ1-4, with no clear D. V shed 6 bases and J shed 7 bases, with 18 bases lying between them. The CDR3 consists of 15 residues. Germline lookup yields CDR1 SEHNR and CDR2 FQNEAQ (reference sequence). CDR3 sequence (DNA): TGTGCCAGCAGTCCAACGGGTCTGTTAGGTGAAAAACTGTTTTTT. It specifies CASSPTGLLGEKLFF.

This clonotype appeared once. This chain uses TRBV5-1 with TRBJ2-7, with 8 nucleotides matching TRBD1. The DNA end is a closer match to TRBJ2-1, so the J assignment may be wrong. The germline V gene encodes CDR1 SGHRS and CDR2 YFSETQ. This CDR3 is 15 amino acids long. The chain's CDR3 is CASSLVGQGADEQFF. The DNA for the CDR3 is TGCGCCAGCAGCTTGGTAGGGCAGGGGGCCGATGAGCAGTTCTTC.

This clonotype was observed a handful of times. The rearrangement uses TRBV10-2 and TRBJ2-7; the D is unclear. Germline V lookup: CDR1 WSHSY, CDR2 SAAADI. The V end lost 7 bases, the J end lost 3 bases, and 10 bases lay between the germline ends. This CDR3 has 12 amino acids. CDR3 protein: CASTQSNYEQYF. CDR3 DNA: TGCGCCAGCACACAATCTAACTACGAGCAGTACTTC.

The rearrangement uses TRBV2 and TRBJ2-3; D is ambiguous. Germline-derived CDR1 and CDR2 are SNHLY and FYNNEI. The length of the CDR3 is 15 residues. Trimming took 2 bases from V and 1 from J, leaving 10 bases between them. The CDR3 region is CASSEHKPGTDTQYF. CDR3 bases: TGTGCCAGCAGTGAACACAAGCCCGGCACAGATACGCAGTATTTT.

The chain combines TRBV3-1 with TRBJ2-7; no clear D. The CDR3 has 16 residues. Germline V gives CDR1 LGHDT, CDR2 YNNKEL (reference sequence). V lost 1 base to trimming and J lost 8 bases, with 21 bases between them. The CDR3 protein is CASSQASGSNQPQQYF. The CDR3 nucleotides are TGTGCCAGCAGCCAAGCCTCGGGTAGCAATCAGCCCCAGCAGTACTTC.

V gene TRBV7-6 combines with J gene TRBJ1-2; weak D call: TRBD1 (5 bases). Germline V gene sequence: CDR1 SGHVS, CDR2 FNYEAQ. This CDR3 spans 13 amino acids. V was clipped by 1 base and J by 4 bases, with 7 bases between them. CDR3 nucleotides: TGTGCCAGCAGCTTAGGGGACGCCTATGGCTACACCTTC. Amino acid sequence: CASSLGDAYGYTF.

V is TRBV7-9 and J is TRBJ2-6, with unresolved D. V was cut by 5 bases and J by 0 bases, with 8 bases left in between. Germline values: CDR1 SEHNR, CDR2 FQNEAQ (reference sequence). This CDR3 has 15 residues. CDR3 sequence: CASSPPGSGANVLTF. The CDR3 bases are TGTGCCAGCAGCCCCCCCGGCTCTGGGGCCAACGTCCTGACTTTC.

This clonotype was picked up one time. The chain recombines TRBV6-2 or TRBV6-3 with TRBJ1-5, with D uncertain. V lost 6 bases, J lost 3 bases, and 9 bases lay in between. Germline CDR1 MNHEY, CDR2 SVGEGT. The CDR3 has 13 amino acids. The CDR3 sequence is CASRYRVNQPQHF. In DNA form, the CDR3 reads TGTGCCAGCAGGTACAGAGTCAATCAGCCCCAGCATTTT.

Concerning this clonotype: This CDR3 fails to terminate in the conserved phenylalanine or tryptophan, so it likely reflects a read error. This chain joins TRBV19 and TRBJ2-7; TRBD1 aligns across 9 bases. This CDR3 is built from 15 residues. V gave up 5 bases and J gave up 0 bases; unmatched junction bases: 5. CDR1 and CDR2 from the germline V gene are LNHDA and SQIVND (reference sequence). CDR3 region: CASSSLGQGSYEQYS. The CDR3 DNA sequence: TGTGCCAGTAGTTCGCTGGGACAGGGCTCCTACGAGCAGTACTCC.

The chain couples TRBV15 to TRBJ2-3, with D hard to call. The germline gives CDR1 LNHNV, CDR2 YYDKDF (reference sequence). CDR3 size: 14 residues. V was trimmed by 0 bases and J by 3 bases, leaving 7 bases between them. CDR3 nucleotide sequence: TGTGCCACCAGCAGAGATAGCTCGACAGATACGCAGTATTTT. Translated, it gives CATSRDSSTDTQYF.

The table lists this clonotype with many counts. The chain combines TRBV11-3 with TRBJ2-5; 12 positions agree with TRBD1. The CDR3 is 15 amino acids. Germline CDR1 reads SGHNT; CDR2 reads YENEEA. J was trimmed by 5 bases and V by 5 bases; bases with no gene match: 6. The CDR3 spells CASSPGTGGRETQYF. CDR3 sequence (DNA): TGTGCCAGCAGCCCGGGGACAGGGGGCAGGGAGACCCAGTACTTC.

This clonotype was recorded a few times. The rearrangement uses TRBV20-1 and TRBJ1-1, with D perhaps matching TRBD1 (6 bases). V dropped 5 bases and J dropped 2 bases, with 12 bases sitting between them. Germline V gene lookup returns CDR1 DFQATT and CDR2 SNEGSKA (reference sequence). This CDR3 spans 13 amino acids. Here the CDR3 reads CSAVNRVNTEAFF. The CDR3, as DNA: TGCAGTGCTGTTAACAGGGTTAACACTGAAGCTTTCTTT.

The chain combines TRBV19 with TRBJ1-2; 9 bases are a match to TRBD1. The V and J ends lost 7 bases and 1 base, in that order; junction bases with no gene match: 7. Germline CDR1 and CDR2: LNHDA and SQIVND (reference sequence). The CDR3 has 15 residues. In nucleotides, the CDR3 is TGTGCCAGTACCGAAACAGGGGGCGGTAACTATGGCTACACCTTC. Encoded protein: CASTETGGGNYGYTF.

The J gene is TRBJ2-7, the V gene TRBV10-2; tentatively, D is TRBD2 (5 bases). This CDR3 spans 14 amino acids. V was cut by 6 bases and J by 3 bases, with 15 bases left in between. Germline loops: CDR1 WSHSY, CDR2 SAAADI. This CDR3 is CASSESGRDYEQYF. The CDR3 nucleotides read TGCGCCAGCAGCGAGAGTGGACGGGACTACGAGCAGTACTTC.